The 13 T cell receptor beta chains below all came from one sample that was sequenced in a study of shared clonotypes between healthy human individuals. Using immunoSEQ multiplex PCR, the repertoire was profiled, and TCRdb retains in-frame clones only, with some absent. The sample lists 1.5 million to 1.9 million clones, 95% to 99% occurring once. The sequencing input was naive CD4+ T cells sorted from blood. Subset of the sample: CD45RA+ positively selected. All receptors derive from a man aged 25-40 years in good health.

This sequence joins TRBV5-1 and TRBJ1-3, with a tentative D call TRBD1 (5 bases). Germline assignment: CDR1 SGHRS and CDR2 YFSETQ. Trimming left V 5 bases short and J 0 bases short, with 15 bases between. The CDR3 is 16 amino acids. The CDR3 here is CASSTIGATSGNTIYF. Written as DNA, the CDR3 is TGCGCCAGCAGTACAATAGGGGCTACCTCTGGAAACACCATATATTTT.

The CDR3 protein is CASSLQRGPGEQYF. The CDR3 nucleotides read TGCGCCAGCAGCTTGCAGCGGGGGCCGGGCGAGCAGTACTTC. The chain recombines TRBV5-1 with TRBJ2-7, with 8 bases identical to TRBD2. The trim removed 1 base at V and 6 bases at J, leaving 6 bases unmatched. Germline CDR1 is SGHRS and CDR2 is YFSETQ. CDR3 length equals 14 residues.

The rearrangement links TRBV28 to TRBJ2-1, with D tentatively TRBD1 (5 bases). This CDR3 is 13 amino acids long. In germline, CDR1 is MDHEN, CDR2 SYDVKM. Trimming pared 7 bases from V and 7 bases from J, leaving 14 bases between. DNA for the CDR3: TGTGCCAGCATCCAAGCCAGGGTTAATGAGCAGTTCTTC. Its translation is CASIQARVNEQFF.

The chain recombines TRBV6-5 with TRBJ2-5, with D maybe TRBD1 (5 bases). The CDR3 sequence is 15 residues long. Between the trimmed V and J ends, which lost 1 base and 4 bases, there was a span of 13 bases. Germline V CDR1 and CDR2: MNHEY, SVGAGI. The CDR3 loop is CASSYLPTVSETQYF. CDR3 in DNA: TGTGCCAGCAGTTACTTACCGACAGTTTCAGAGACCCAGTACTTC.

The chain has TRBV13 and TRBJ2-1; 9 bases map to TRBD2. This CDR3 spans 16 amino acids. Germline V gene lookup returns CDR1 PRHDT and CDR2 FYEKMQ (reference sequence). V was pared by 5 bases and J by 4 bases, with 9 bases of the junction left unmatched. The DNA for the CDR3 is TGTGCCAGCAGCACCTCCGGGACTAGCAGATACAATGAGCAGTTCTTC. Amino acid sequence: CASSTSGTSRYNEQFF.

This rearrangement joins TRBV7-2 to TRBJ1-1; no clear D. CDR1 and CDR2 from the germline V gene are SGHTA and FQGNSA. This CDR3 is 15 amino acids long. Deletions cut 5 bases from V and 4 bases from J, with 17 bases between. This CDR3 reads CASSPPSGLPTEAFF. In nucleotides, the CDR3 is TGTGCCAGCAGCCCCCCTTCGGGCCTCCCCACTGAAGCTTTCTTT.

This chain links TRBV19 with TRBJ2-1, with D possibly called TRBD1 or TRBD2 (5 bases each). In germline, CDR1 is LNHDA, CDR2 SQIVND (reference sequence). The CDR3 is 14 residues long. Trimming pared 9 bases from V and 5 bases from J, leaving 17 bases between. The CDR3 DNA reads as TGTGCCAGCGCCCAGGCTGGGACGGACAATGAGCAGTTCTTC. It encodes CASAQAGTDNEQFF. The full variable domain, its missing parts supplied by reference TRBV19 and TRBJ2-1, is DGGITQSPKYLFRKEGQNVTLSCEQNLNHDAMYWYRQDPGQGLRLIYYSQIVNDFQKGDIAEGYSVSREKKESFPLTVTSAQKNPTAFYLCASAQAGTDNEQFFGPGTRLTVL.

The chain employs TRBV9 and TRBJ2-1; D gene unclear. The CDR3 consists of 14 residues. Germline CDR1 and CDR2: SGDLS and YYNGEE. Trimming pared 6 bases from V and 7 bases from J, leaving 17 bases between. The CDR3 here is CASNPGAGRNEQFF. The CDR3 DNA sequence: TGTGCCAGCAACCCCGGTGCCGGGCGTAATGAGCAGTTCTTC.

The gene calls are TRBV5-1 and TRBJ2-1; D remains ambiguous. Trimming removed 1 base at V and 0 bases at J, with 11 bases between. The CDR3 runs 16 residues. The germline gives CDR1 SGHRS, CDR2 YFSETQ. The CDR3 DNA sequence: TGCGCCAGCAGCTTGATGTCTGCAAGCTCCTACAATGAGCAGTTCTTC. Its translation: CASSLMSASSYNEQFF.

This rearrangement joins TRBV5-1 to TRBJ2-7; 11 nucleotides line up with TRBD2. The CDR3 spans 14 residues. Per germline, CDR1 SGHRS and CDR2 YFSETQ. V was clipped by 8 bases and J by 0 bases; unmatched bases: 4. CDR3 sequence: CASSTSGSSYEQYF. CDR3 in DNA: TGCGCCAGTAGCACTAGCGGGAGCTCCTACGAGCAGTACTTC.

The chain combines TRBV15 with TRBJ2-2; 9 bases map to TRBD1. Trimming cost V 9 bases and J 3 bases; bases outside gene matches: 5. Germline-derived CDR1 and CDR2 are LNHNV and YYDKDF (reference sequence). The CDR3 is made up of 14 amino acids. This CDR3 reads CATWTGVHTGELFF. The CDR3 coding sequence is TGTGCCACTTGGACAGGGGTCCACACCGGGGAGCTGTTTTTT.

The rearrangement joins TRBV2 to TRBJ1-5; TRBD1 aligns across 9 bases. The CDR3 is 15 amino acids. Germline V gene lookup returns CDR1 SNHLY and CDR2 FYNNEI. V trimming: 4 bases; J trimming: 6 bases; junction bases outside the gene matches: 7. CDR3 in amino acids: CASSVYRGLTQPQHF. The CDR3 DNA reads TGTGCCAGCAGTGTATACAGGGGGCTAACTCAGCCCCAGCATTTT.

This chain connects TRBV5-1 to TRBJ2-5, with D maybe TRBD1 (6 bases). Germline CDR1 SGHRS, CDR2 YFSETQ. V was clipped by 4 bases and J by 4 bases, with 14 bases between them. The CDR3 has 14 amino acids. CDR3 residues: CASSPEGGRETQYF. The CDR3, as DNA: TGCGCCAGCAGCCCGGAAGGGGGTCGAGAGACCCAGTACTTC.